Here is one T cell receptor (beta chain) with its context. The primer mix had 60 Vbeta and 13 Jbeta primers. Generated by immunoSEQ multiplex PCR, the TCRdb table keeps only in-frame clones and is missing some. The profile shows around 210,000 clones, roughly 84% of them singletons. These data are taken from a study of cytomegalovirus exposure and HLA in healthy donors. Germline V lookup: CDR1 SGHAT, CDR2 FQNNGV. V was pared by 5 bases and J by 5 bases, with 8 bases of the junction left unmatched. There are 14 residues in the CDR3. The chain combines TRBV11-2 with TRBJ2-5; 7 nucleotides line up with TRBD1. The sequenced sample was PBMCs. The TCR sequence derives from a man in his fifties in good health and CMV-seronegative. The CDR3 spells CASSPSGRGETQYF. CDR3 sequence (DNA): TGTGCCAGCAGCCCTTCAGGCAGGGGGGAGACCCAGTACTTC. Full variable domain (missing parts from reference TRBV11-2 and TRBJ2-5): EAGVAQSPRYKIIEKRQSVAFWCNPISGHATLYWYQQILGQGPKLLIQFQNNGVVDDSQLPKDRFSAERLKGVDSTLKIQPAKLEDSAVYLCASSPSGRGETQYFGPGTRLLVL.